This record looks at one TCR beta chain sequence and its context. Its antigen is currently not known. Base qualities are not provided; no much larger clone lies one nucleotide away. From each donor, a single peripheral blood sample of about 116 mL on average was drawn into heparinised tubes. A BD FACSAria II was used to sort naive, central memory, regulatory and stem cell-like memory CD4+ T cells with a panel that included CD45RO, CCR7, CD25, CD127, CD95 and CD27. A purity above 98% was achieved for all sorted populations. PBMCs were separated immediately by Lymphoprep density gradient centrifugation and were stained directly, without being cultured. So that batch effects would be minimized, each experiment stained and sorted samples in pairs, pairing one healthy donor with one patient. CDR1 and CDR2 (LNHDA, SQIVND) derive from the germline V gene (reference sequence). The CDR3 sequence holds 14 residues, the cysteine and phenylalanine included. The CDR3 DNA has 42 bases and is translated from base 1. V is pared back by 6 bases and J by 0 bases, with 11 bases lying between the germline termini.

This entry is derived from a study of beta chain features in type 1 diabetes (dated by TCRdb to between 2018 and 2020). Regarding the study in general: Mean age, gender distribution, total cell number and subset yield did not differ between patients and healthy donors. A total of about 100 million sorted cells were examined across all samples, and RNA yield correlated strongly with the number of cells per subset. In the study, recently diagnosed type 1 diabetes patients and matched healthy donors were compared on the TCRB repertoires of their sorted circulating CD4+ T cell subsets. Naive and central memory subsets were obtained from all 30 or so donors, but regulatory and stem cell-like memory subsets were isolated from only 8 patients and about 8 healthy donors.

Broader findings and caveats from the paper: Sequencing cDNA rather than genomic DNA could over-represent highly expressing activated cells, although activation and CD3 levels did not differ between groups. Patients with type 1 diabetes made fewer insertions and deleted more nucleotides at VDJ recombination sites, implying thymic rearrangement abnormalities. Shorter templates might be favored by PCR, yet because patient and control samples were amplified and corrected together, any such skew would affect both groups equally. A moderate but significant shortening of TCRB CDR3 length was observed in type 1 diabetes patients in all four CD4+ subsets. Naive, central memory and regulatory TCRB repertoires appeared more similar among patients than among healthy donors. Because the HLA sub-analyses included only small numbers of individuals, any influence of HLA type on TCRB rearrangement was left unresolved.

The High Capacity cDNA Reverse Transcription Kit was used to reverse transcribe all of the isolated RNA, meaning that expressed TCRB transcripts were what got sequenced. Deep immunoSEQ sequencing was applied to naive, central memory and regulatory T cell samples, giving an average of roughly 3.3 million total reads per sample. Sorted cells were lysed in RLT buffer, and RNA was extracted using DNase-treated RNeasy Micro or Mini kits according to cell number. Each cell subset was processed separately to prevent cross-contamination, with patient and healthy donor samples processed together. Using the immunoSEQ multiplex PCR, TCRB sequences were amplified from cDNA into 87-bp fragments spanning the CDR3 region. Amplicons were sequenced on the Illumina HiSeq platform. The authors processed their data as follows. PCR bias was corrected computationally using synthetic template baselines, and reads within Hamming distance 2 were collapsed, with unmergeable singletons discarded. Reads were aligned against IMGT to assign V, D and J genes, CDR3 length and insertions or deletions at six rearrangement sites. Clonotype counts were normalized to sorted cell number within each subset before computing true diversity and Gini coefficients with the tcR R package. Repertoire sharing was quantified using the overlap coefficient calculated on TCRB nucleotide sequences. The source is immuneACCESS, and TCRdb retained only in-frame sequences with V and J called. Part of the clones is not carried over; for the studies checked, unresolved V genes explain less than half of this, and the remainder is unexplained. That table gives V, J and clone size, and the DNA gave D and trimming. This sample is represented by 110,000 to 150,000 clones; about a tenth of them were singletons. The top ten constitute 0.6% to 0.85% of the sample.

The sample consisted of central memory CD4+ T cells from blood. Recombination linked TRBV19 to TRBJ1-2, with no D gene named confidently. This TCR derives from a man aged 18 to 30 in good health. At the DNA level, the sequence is TGTGCCAGTAGGCGTGGAGGAGCTAACTATGGCTACACCTTC. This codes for CASRRGGANYGYTF.